The 26 T cell receptor beta chains below all came from one sample that was sequenced in a study of blood T cell repertoires in COVID-19. Clones were read by immunoSEQ multiplex PCR, and TCRdb kept only the in-frame ones, dropping some. The top ten hold roughly an eighth of the sample, which has approximately 85,000 clones, approximately 75% seen once. Sequencing was performed on peripheral blood. Receptors originate from a human donor in a cohort sampled during active COVID-19.

The genes are TRBV27 and TRBJ2-1; possible D gene TRBD1, 5 bases. The V end was cut by 3 bases, the J end by 7 bases, with 10 bases between. There are 13 residues in the CDR3. Per germline, CDR1 MNHEY and CDR2 SMNVEV (reference sequence). In nucleotides, the CDR3 is TGTGCCAGCAGTTTCTCGACAGAAAATGAGCAGTTCTTC. Translating gives CASSFSTENEQFF.

V usage is TRBV7-2 and J usage is TRBJ1-1, with no clear D. The CDR3 has 13 amino acids. V was trimmed by 3 bases and J by 4 bases, leaving 9 bases between them. Germline loops: CDR1 SGHTA, CDR2 FQGNSA. The CDR3 DNA sequence: TGTGCCAGCAGCTTCTCCGAGGGCACTGAAGCTTTCTTT. It yields the protein CASSFSEGTEAFF.

V is TRBV7-2 and J is TRBJ1-2; no reliable D call. The CDR3 runs to 12 residues. In germline, CDR1 is SGHTA, CDR2 FQGNSA. V gave up 6 bases and J gave up 8 bases, with 13 bases separating them. The CDR3 region has the DNA TGTGCCAGCAGAACCCAGGAGGACGGCTACACCTTC. This codes for CASRTQEDGYTF.

The CDR3 sequence: CASSRDRGAYGYTF. The CDR3 DNA is TGTGCCAGCAGCAGAGACAGGGGGGCTTATGGCTACACCTTC. The V gene is TRBV5-6, the J gene TRBJ1-2, with 9 bases matching TRBD1. This CDR3 spans 14 amino acids. V gave up 4 bases and J gave up 5 bases; unmatched junction bases: 6. Looked up from germline, CDR1 is SGHDT and CDR2 is YYEEEE.

The V call is TRBV11-1, the J call TRBJ1-3, with no clear D. V was shortened by 5 bases and J by 4 bases, with 18 bases between the two germline ends. From germline, CDR1 is SGHAT and CDR2 FQDESV (reference sequence). This CDR3 has 16 amino acids. The CDR3 DNA reads as TGTGCCAGCAGCCCTCTACGTACGTCCAGGGGAAACACCATATATTTT. Its translation is CASSPLRTSRGNTIYF.

The chain employs TRBV2 and TRBJ2-5; 8 positions match TRBD1. With 8 bases clipped from V and 4 bases from J, the junction kept 9 bases outside the gene matches. This CDR3 is built from 14 residues. Per the germline V gene, CDR1 is SNHLY and CDR2 is FYNNEI. The CDR3 region is CASSQGALTETQYF. In nucleotides, the CDR3 is TGTGCCAGCTCCCAGGGGGCTCTCACAGAGACCCAGTACTTC.

This clone was seen a few times. The chain carries TRBV5-6 and TRBJ1-2, with D maybe TRBD1 (5 bases). CDR3 length: 13 amino acids. Between the trimmed V and J ends, which lost 0 bases and 5 bases, there was a span of 8 bases. Germline CDR1 is SGHDT and CDR2 is YYEEEE. The CDR3 nucleotides read TGTGCCAGCAGCTTGGTGGGACTTTATGGCTACACCTTC. It translates to CASSLVGLYGYTF.

This clone was counted once. V usage is TRBV6-6 and J usage is TRBJ1-1; no firm D call. This CDR3 spans 15 amino acids. Trimming took 4 bases from V and 7 from J, leaving 19 bases between them. Germline V gives CDR1 MNHNY, CDR2 SVGAGI (reference sequence). CDR3 protein: CASSSRGGYGNEAFF. The DNA for the CDR3 is TGTGCCAGCAGTTCCCGGGGAGGGTACGGGAATGAAGCTTTCTTT.

The CDR3 reads CARSSRTGENTEAFF. Here the CDR3 DNA reads TGTGCCAGAAGCTCGCGGACAGGGGAAAACACTGAAGCTTTCTTT. The rearrangement uses TRBV5-3 and TRBJ1-1; TRBD1 aligns across 9 bases. TRBV5-3 is treated as an ORF (open reading frame) with a function not yet certain. This CDR3 region has 15 residues. The ends lost 3 bases at V and 2 bases at J; junction bases unmatched: 5.

This clone was found once. This sequence joins TRBV3-1 (or the pseudogene TRBV3-2) and TRBJ2-7; D unresolved. CDR1 is LGHDT and CDR2 is YNNKEL in the germline V gene (reference sequence). This CDR3 region has 13 residues. The ends were cut back, 5 bases at V and 7 bases at J, with 15 bases in the middle. The CDR3 DNA is TGTGCCAGCAGCTCTCGCGGTTTCTGGGAGCAGTACTTC. Protein product: CASSSRGFWEQYF.

The chain joins TRBV30 to TRBJ1-5, with D tentatively TRBD1 (5 bases). From germline, CDR1 is GTSNPN and CDR2 SVGIG (reference sequence). V dropped 0 bases and J dropped 2 bases, with 17 bases sitting between them. The CDR3 spans 17 residues. The CDR3 here is CAWSVGGAGRRNQPQHF. As DNA, the CDR3 is TGTGCCTGGAGTGTTGGAGGGGCTGGGAGACGCAATCAGCCCCAGCATTTT.

Written as DNA, the CDR3 is TGTGCCAGCAGCCTGGGGACTAGCGGGGGGGGTTCACAAGAGACCCAGTACTTC. It codes for CASSLGTSGGGSQETQYF. V is TRBV2 and J is TRBJ2-5, with 16 bases identical to TRBD2. The CDR3 runs 18 residues. CDR1 and CDR2 from the germline V gene are SNHLY and FYNNEI. Trimming removed 6 bases from V and 2 bases from J; junction bases left unmatched: 9.

The J gene is TRBJ1-4, the V gene TRBV9; TRBD1 matches 7 bases. Trimming cost V 3 bases and J 5 bases; bases outside gene matches: 7. Per the germline V gene, CDR1 is SGDLS and CDR2 is YYNGEE. The CDR3 is made up of 15 amino acids. The CDR3 sequence: CASSGRTGQNEKLFF. CDR3 DNA: TGTGCCAGCAGCGGAAGGACAGGTCAGAATGAAAAACTGTTTTTT.

The chain recombines TRBV7-9 with TRBJ1-2; D gene uncertain. CDR1 is SEHNR and CDR2 is FQNEAQ in the germline V gene (reference sequence). The ends were cut back, 3 bases at V and 8 bases at J, with 13 bases in the middle. This CDR3 contains 13 residues. The CDR3 bases are TGTGCCAGCAGCTTGGCGGTTAACTCGGGCTACACCTTC. Encoded protein: CASSLAVNSGYTF.

The gene calls are TRBV6-6 and TRBJ2-7, with D possibly TRBD2 on 5 matching bases. The CDR3 extends over 13 amino acids. Germline values: CDR1 MNHNY, CDR2 SVGAGI (reference sequence). Trimming removed 2 bases at V and 9 bases at J, with 14 bases between. The CDR3 nucleotides read TGTGCCAGCAGTTACGAGACTACCCGCAGGCAGTACTTC. Encoded protein: CASSYETTRRQYF.

The chain recombines TRBV27 with TRBJ1-1, with 9 bases that match TRBD1. CDR1 and CDR2 from the germline V gene are MNHEY and SMNVEV (reference sequence). CDR3 length equals 15 residues. V shed 3 bases and J 3 bases; nucleotides not matched to a gene: 5. This CDR3 is CASSFSGQGYTEAFF. The CDR3 DNA reads TGTGCCAGCAGTTTCTCGGGACAGGGCTACACTGAAGCTTTCTTT.

This clone came up a few times. The chain joins TRBV2 to TRBJ2-3; a weak D match, TRBD2 (5 bases). Germline V lookup: CDR1 SNHLY, CDR2 FYNNEI. V dropped 8 bases and J dropped 2 bases, with 14 bases sitting between them. CDR3 size: 14 residues. The DNA of the CDR3 is TGTGCCAGCGGGAGCGGCCTTGACACAGATACGCAGTATTTT. Protein: CASGSGLDTDTQYF.

The J gene is TRBJ1-5, the V gene TRBV19; 8 bases map to TRBD1. The V gene's germline CDR1 is LNHDA and CDR2 SQIVND (reference sequence). There are 15 residues in the CDR3. The V and J ends lost 1 base and 5 bases, in that order; junction bases with no gene match: 4. The CDR3 nucleotides read TGTGCCAGTAGTATAGGCCAGGGGGCGCATCAGCCCCAGCATTTT. Residues: CASSIGQGAHQPQHF. The variable domain in full, with the rest retrieved from reference TRBV19 and TRBJ1-5, is DGGITQSPKYLFRKEGQNVTLSCEQNLNHDAMYWYRQDPGQGLRLIYYSQIVNDFQKGDIAEGYSVSREKKESFPLTVTSAQKNPTAFYLCASSIGQGAHQPQHFGDGTRLSIL.

The CDR3 bases are TGTGCCAGCAGCCCTAGATGGAGGGAAGAGACCCAGTACTTC. As protein: CASSPRWREETQYF. The chain couples TRBV7-8 to TRBJ2-5, with a tentative D call TRBD2 (6 bases). V lost 5 bases to trimming and J lost 3 bases, with 13 bases between them. This CDR3 spans 14 amino acids. The germline gives CDR1 SGHVS, CDR2 FQNEAQ.

The V gene is TRBV4-1, the J gene TRBJ2-2; D perhaps matches TRBD2 (5 bases). Trimming shortened V by 5 bases and J by 3 bases, and 13 bases separated the two germline ends. Germline assignment: CDR1 MGHRA and CDR2 YSYEKL. The CDR3 is 15 amino acids. CDR3 DNA: TGCGCCAGCAGCTCGGCCGGGATGGACACCGGGGAGCTGTTTTTT. Amino acid sequence: CASSSAGMDTGELFF.

The chain employs TRBV11-2 and TRBJ2-7, with D perhaps matching TRBD1 (6 bases). The V and J ends lost 5 bases and 5 bases respectively, with 22 bases between them. CDR1 is SGHAT and CDR2 is FQNNGV in the germline V gene. CDR3 length equals 16 residues. The CDR3 coding sequence is TGTGCCAGCAGCCCTCATATTTGGACAGAGAGCCACGAGCAGTACTTC. Translation gives CASSPHIWTESHEQYF.

This sequence joins TRBV6-6 and TRBJ1-5; 8 positions match TRBD1. The germline CDR1 and CDR2 sequences are MNHNY and SVGAGI (reference sequence). V dropped 5 bases and J dropped 3; count of bases not matched to a gene: 6. The CDR3 runs to 15 residues. In DNA, the CDR3 is TGTGCCAGCAGTGCGGGGACAGGAGACAATCAGCCCCAGCATTTT. Its translation: CASSAGTGDNQPQHF.

The chain is built from TRBV4-1 and TRBJ2-5; 9 positions agree with TRBD2. Germline CDR1 is MGHRA and CDR2 is YSYEKL. The CDR3 totals 13 residues. J was trimmed by 3 bases and V by 7 bases; bases with no gene match: 3. The CDR3 region is CASKRTSEETQYF. The DNA for the CDR3 is TGCGCCAGCAAAAGGACTAGCGAAGAGACCCAGTACTTC.

The rearrangement uses TRBV18 and TRBJ1-4, with unresolved D. The CDR3 is made up of 13 amino acids. Germline CDR1 and CDR2: KGHSH and LQKENI. V lost 6 bases to trimming and J lost 8 bases, with 13 bases between them. The CDR3: CASSPGLREKLFF. As DNA, the CDR3 is TGTGCCAGCTCTCCAGGTTTGAGGGAAAAACTGTTTTTT.

The chain joins TRBV5-1 to TRBJ2-7; TRBD2 is a possible D gene (7 bases). CDR1 is SGHRS and CDR2 is YFSETQ in the germline V gene. The CDR3 runs to 14 residues. V was cut by 5 bases and J by 3 bases, with 15 bases left in between. The CDR3 reads CASRIIGGDYEQYF. CDR3 DNA sequence: TGCGCCAGCAGAATAATAGGGGGGGACTACGAGCAGTACTTC.

The genes are TRBV5-5 and TRBJ1-4; 7 positions match TRBD1. Germline loops: CDR1 SGHKS, CDR2 YYEKEE (reference sequence). V was pared by 2 bases and J by 3 bases, with 13 bases of the junction left unmatched. The CDR3 is 18 amino acids. The CDR3 spells CASSLRQTGWASNEKLFF. Written as DNA, the CDR3 is TGTGCCAGCAGCTTAAGACAGACAGGGTGGGCGTCTAATGAAAAACTGTTTTTT.